A single sample gave rise to the 3 T cell receptor beta chains below, sequenced in a study of shared clonotypes between healthy human individuals. The repertoire was sequenced with immunoSEQ multiplex PCR; TCRdb's copy has only in-frame clones and lacks some. This table holds approximately 2.1 million clones, approximately 95% found once. What was sequenced was naive CD4+ T cells from PBMCs. Subset reported: CD45RA+ positively selected. Receptors originate from a man between 18 and 35 years old in good health. Some clones in this sample may be carry-over from other donors' samples.

The CDR3 sequence is CASGSGLTSSYNEQFF. The CDR3 DNA reads as TGTGCTAGTGGTAGCGGACTGACAAGCTCCTACAATGAGCAGTTCTTC. The rearrangement uses TRBV12-5 and TRBJ2-1, with D possibly TRBD2 on 5 matching bases. The CDR3 length is 16 residues. V shed 5 bases and J shed 0 bases, with 14 bases lying between them. Germline V lookup: CDR1 LGHNT, CDR2 FRNRAP.

The J gene is TRBJ1-1, the V gene TRBV11-2; no clear D gene. V lost 3 bases to trimming and J lost 4 bases, with 9 bases between them. The CDR3 runs to 13 residues. Germline V gene data show CDR1 as SGHAT and CDR2 as FQNNGV. CDR3 bases: TGTGCCAGCAGCTTCGGACTGGGCACTGAAGCTTTCTTT. It codes for CASSFGLGTEAFF.

V is TRBV28 and J is TRBJ1-4, with 8 positions matching TRBD1. The CDR3 is 13 amino acids. J gave up 7 bases and V 10 bases, and 8 bases lay outside the gene matches. CDR1 and CDR2 (germline): MDHEN, SYDVKM. CDR3 amino acids: CAIKTGGTEKLFF. The CDR3, as DNA: TGTGCCATTAAAACAGGGGGTACTGAAAAACTGTTTTTT.